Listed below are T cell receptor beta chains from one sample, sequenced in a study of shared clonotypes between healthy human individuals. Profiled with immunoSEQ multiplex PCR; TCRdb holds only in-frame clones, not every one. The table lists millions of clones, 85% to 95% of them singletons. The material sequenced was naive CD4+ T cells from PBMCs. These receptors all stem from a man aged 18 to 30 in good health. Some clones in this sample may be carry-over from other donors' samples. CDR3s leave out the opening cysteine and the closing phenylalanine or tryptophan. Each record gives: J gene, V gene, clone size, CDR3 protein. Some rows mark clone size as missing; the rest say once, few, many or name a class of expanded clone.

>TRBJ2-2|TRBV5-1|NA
ASSLGASGSPGELF
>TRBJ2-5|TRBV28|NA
ASRSISETQY
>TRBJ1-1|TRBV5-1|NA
ASSLPGQGTEAF
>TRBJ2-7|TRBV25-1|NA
ASSAFTSGRMEQY
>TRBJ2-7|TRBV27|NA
ASSPSIVAYYEQY
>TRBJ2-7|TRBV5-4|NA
ASSGTGQIGEQY
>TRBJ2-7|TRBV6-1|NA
ASSEWGTASYEQY
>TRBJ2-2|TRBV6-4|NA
ASNPQPGSNTGELF
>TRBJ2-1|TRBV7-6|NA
ASSLTEGSGTSGEQF
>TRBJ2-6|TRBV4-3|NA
ASSPPGAGANVLT
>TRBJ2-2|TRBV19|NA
ASSDRFSTTGELF
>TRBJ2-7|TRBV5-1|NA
ASSPPSGTLVYEQY
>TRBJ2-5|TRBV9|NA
ASSVQGLAETQY
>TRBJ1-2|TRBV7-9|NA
ASSLVRDTLLFNT
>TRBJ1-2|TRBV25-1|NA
ASSEIDATYGYT
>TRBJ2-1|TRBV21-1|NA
ASSKDRGNEQF
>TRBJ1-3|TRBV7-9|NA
ASRPTTGSNTIY
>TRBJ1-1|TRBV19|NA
ASSIGGQGNTEAF
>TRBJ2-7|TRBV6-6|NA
ASSQDGESYEQY
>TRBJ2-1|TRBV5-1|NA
ASSLSPGRGLSSYNEQF
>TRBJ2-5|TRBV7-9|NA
ASSVTSGEQETQY
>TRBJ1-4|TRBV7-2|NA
ASSLEAGDNEKLF
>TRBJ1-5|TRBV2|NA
ASSEAWTGPGGPQH
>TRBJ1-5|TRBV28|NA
ASSLLFGTLVGQPQH
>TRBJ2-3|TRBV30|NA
AWSAGLAGGRGDTQY
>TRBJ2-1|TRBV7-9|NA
ASSLRGTSVREQF
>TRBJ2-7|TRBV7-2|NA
ASSLEPLGAGSSYEQY
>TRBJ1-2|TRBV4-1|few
ASSQDYPVTYGYT
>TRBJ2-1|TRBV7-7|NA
ASSLEGRHNEQF
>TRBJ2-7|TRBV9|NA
ASSVEGYPMYEQY
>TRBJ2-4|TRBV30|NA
AWSVEGSWGNAKNIQY
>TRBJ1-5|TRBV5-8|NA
ASSRGRGDQPQH
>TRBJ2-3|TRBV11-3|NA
ASSLTKDTQY
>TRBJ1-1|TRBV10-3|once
AISDRVGQLEAF
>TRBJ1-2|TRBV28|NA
ASSGYSYGYT
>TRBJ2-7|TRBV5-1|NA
ASSFPSLGGREQY
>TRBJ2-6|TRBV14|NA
ASSQERGRDSGANVLT
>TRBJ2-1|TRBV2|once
ASIRERDNEQF
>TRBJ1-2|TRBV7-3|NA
ASSLGVSGYT
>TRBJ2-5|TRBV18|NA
ASSPQEGLGETQY
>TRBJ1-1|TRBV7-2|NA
ASSLLRGPLNTEAF
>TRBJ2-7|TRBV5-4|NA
ASSLGLAESYEQY
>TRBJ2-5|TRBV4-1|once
ASSRAASGSQFKETQY
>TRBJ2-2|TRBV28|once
ASREAGELF
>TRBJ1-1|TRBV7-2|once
ASSLTQGYTEAF
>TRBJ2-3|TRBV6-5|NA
ASSYSLAADTQY